One and the same sample provided the 14 T cell receptor beta chains below, sequenced in a study of post-analysis software for immune sequencing data. General study findings and limits: Five or six TRBV segments were more frequent in patients than controls; TRBV5-6, TRBV5-1 and TRBV20-1 belonged to this group.

Presence of unique molecular identifiers characterized the TCR beta cDNA libraries. Using its own MiXCR run on the PCR reads, TCRdb lists one record per CDR3 protein. The sample includes more than 350,000 distinct CDR3 sequences, 39% of them seen just once. For these receptors, no antigen is known. Sequenced: blood. Source of these receptors: a girl aged 2 to 9 with multiple sclerosis.

This chain joins TRBV2 and TRBJ2-7; no clear D gene. The CDR3 covers 15 residues. Trimming stripped 4 bases from V and 0 bases from J, with 13 bases between. CDR1 and CDR2 (germline): SNHLY, FYNNEI. The CDR3 sequence is CASSVEPVFSYEQYF. CDR3 DNA sequence: TGTGCCAGCAGTGTTGAGCCCGTTTTCTCCTACGAGCAGTACTTC. Variable domain in full (rest from reference TRBV2 and TRBJ2-7): EPEVTQTPSHQVTQMGQEVILRCVPISNHLYFYWYRQILGQKVEFLVSFYNNEISEKSEIFDDQFSVERPDGSNFTLKIRSTKLEDSAMYFCASSVEPVFSYEQYFGPGTRLTVT.

This clonotype appeared once. One end of the junction does not line up with germline, which may come from a read error. The chain couples TRBV28 to TRBJ2-3, with 8 bases aligning to TRBD1. The CDR3 sequence is 16 residues long. Germline V gives CDR1 MDHEN, CDR2 SYDVKM. CDR3 region: CASSSPGTGNSDTQYF. CDR3 sequence (DNA): TGTGCCAGCAGCTCGCCCGGGACAGGTAACTCAGACACGCAGTATTTT. Looking up the rest from reference TRBV28 and TRBJ2-3 gives the full variable domain: DVKVTQSSRYLVKRTGEKVFLECVQDMDHENMFWYRQDPGLGLRLIYFSYDVKMKEKGDIPEGYSVSREKKERFSLILESASTNQTSMYLCASSSPGTGNSDTQYFGPGTRLTVL.

V is TRBV7-9 and J is TRBJ2-7, with D unresolved. Germline CDR1 reads SEHNR; CDR2 reads FQNEAQ (reference sequence). The CDR3 sequence is 15 residues long. The V end was cut by 4 bases, the J end by 0 bases, with 13 bases between. The CDR3 here is CASSSQAPFSYEQYF. Written as DNA, the CDR3 is TGTGCCAGCAGCTCACAAGCACCCTTCTCCTACGAGCAGTACTTC.

This clonotype has just a few counts. The V and J genes are TRBV13 and TRBJ1-3; D ambiguous. Germline loops: CDR1 PRHDT, CDR2 FYEKMQ (reference sequence). V was trimmed by 0 bases and J by 3 bases, leaving 6 bases between them. The CDR3 consists of 14 residues. CDR3 loop: CASSLGTSGNTIYF. DNA of the CDR3: TGTGCCAGCAGCTTAGGAACGAGTGGAAACACCATATATTTT. Drawing the rest from reference TRBV13 and TRBJ1-3, the complete variable domain is AAGVIQSPRHLIKEKRETATLKCYPIPRHDTVYWYQQGPGQDPQFLISFYEKMQSDKGSIPDRFSAQQFSDYHSELNMSSLELGDSALYFCASSLGTSGNTIYFGEGSWLTVV.

This clonotype was seen repeatedly, ten times or more. The rearrangement joins TRBV29-1 to TRBJ2-7; 7 bases fit TRBD1. The CDR3 is made up of 11 amino acids. Germline CDR1 SQVTM, CDR2 ANQGSEA. The V segment lost 6 bases and the J segment 1 base; nucleotides outside the gene matches: 0. The CDR3 DNA reads as TGCAGCGTGACAGGGTCCTACGAGCAGTACTTC. It yields the protein CSVTGSYEQYF.

This clonotype has ten or more counts. The V and J genes are TRBV7-9 and TRBJ2-7; D is ambiguous. The CDR3 contains 11 residues. From germline, CDR1 is SEHNR and CDR2 FQNEAQ (reference sequence). The V gene lost 4 bases and the J gene lost 3 bases, with 4 bases spanning the gap. DNA for the CDR3: TGTGCCAGCAGCTCCGTCTACGAGCAGTACTTC. It is translated as CASSSVYEQYF.

V is TRBV29-1 and J is TRBJ2-3; 9 bases agree with TRBD1. V dropped 3 bases and J dropped 2; count of bases not matched to a gene: 9. This CDR3 is built from 16 residues. CDR1 is SQVTM, CDR2 ANQGSEA, per germline. CDR3 loop: CSVDRTGEAYTDTQYF. CDR3 bases: TGCAGCGTTGATAGGACAGGGGAAGCCTACACAGATACGCAGTATTTT.

This clonotype was found a few times. This sequence joins TRBV9 and TRBJ2-3; TRBD1 agrees at 9 bases. The CDR3 totals 17 residues. Germline CDR1 reads SGDLS; CDR2 reads YYNGEE. With V trimmed by 4 bases and J by 5 bases, 14 bases remained unmatched. The CDR3 region has the DNA TGTGCCAGCAGCTTGGCTTCTGGGACAGGGCCGGGAGATACGCAGTATTTT. Translation gives CASSLASGTGPGDTQYF.

In its sample, this clonotype was seen many times. The chain couples TRBV4-3 to TRBJ2-1, with TRBD2 matching over 10 bases. The ends lost 2 bases at V and 14 bases at J; junction bases unmatched: 21. Germline V gene data show CDR1 as LGHNA and CDR2 as YSLEER. This CDR3 is built from 18 residues. In DNA form, the CDR3 reads TGCGCCAGCAGCCAATTATGTAGCGGGAGGTTTCGGAACTCACGCGAGTTCTTC. Residues: CASSQLCSGRFRNSREFF.

This clonotype was recorded a few times. In DNA form, the CDR3 reads TGTGCCATCAGTGAGTCCTGGCAGGATGGCTACACCTTC. It yields the protein CAISESWQDGYTF. The chain carries TRBV10-3 and TRBJ1-2; no clear D. The CDR3 consists of 13 residues. Between the trimmed V and J ends, which lost 0 bases and 6 bases, there was a span of 8 bases. Germline CDR1 reads ENHRY; CDR2 reads SYGVKD.

V usage is TRBV27 and J usage is TRBJ1-4, with D maybe TRBD1 (5 bases). V lost 1 base and J lost 8, with 14 bases in between. The CDR3 extends over 15 amino acids. The germline CDR1 and CDR2 sequences are MNHEY and SMNVEV (reference sequence). Written as DNA, the CDR3 is TGTGCCAGCAGTTTATGGGGGGGAGCAGAGGAAAAACTGTTTTTT. It is translated as CASSLWGGAEEKLFF.

This clonotype occurred once. V and J are TRBV7-7 and TRBJ2-2, with TRBD2 identical over 16 bases. Germline CDR1 is SSHAT and CDR2 is FNYEAQ (reference sequence). CDR3 length: 17 amino acids. Losses at the gene ends were 5 bases for V and 5 bases for J; bases not matched to a gene: 5. In DNA, the CDR3 is TGTGCCAGCAGCCCGGGACTAGCGGGGGGGCGTACCGGGGAGCTGTTTTTT. This gives the protein CASSPGLAGGRTGELFF.

This chain links TRBV5-1 with TRBJ2-3; possible D gene TRBD1, 6 bases. The CDR3 spans 13 residues. V gave up 4 bases and J gave up 6 bases, with 12 bases separating them. Germline V CDR1 and CDR2: SGHRS, YFSETQ. CDR3 residues: CASSAVGGDTQYF. CDR3 DNA sequence: TGCGCCAGCAGCGCCGTAGGGGGTGATACGCAGTATTTT.

The rearrangement uses TRBV9 and TRBJ2-2; no clear D gene. The CDR3 contains 16 residues. From germline, CDR1 is SGDLS and CDR2 YYNGEE. V shed 0 bases and J shed 2 bases, with 11 bases lying between them. The CDR3 DNA reads as TGTGCCAGCAGCGTAGCTGAGCTATCTAACACCGGGGAGCTGTTTTTT. It translates to CASSVAELSNTGELFF.